This T cell receptor beta chain derives from a study of shared clonotypes between healthy human individuals. On the study more broadly: The people who gave samples were a couple of women and a few men aged 18 to 49.

Libraries were prepared by immunoSEQ multiplex PCR; TCRdb keeps only in-frame clonotypes and omits some of them. This sample has a few million clones, with over 85% found just once. CDR3 length: 11 residues. V was cut by 3 bases and J by 13 bases, with 10 bases left in between. CDR1 and CDR2 (germline): GTSNPN, SVGIG (reference sequence). In the case of this clone: The antigen is undetermined.

Points from the study as a whole: Sampling used blood alone; tissue repertoires probably differ.

This sequence joins TRBV30 and TRBJ1-6; D gene unclear. Sequencing was performed on naive CD4+ T cells sorted from blood. As for subset: CD45RA+ positively selected. This clonotype originated in a man younger than 35 in good health. As DNA, the CDR3 is TGTGCCTGGAGCGAGAGCGTTCCCCTCCACTTT. Protein: CAWSESVPLHF. The full variable domain, its missing parts supplied by reference TRBV30 and TRBJ1-6, is SQTIHQWPATLVQPVGSPLSLECTVEGTSNPNLYWYRQAAGRGLQLLFYSVGIGQISSEVPQNLSASRPQDRQFILSSKKLLLSDSGFYLCAWSESVPLHFGNGTRLTVT.